Listed below are T cell receptor beta chains from one sample, sequenced in a study of identical twins. Using its own MiXCR run on the 5' RACE reads, TCRdb lists one record per CDR3 protein. Of some 710,000 distinct CDR3 sequences in the sample, around 6% were seen once. Sequenced input: naive T cells sorted from blood. These receptors were taken from a man aged 18 to 30 in good health. Each CDR3 is given with its conserved first and last residue. The D gene is left open where the match is weak. Only part of the rows carry a size: once, few, many, or a class if the clone is expanded.

clone_size: -; v_call: TRBV6-5; d_call: -; j_call: TRBJ2-2; cdr3_nt: TGTGCCAGCAGTTACTCTGCAGGGAGCGGGGAGCTGTTTTTT; cdr3_aa: CASSYSAGSGELFF
clone_size: few; v_call: TRBV14; d_call: -; j_call: TRBJ1-3; cdr3_nt: TGTGCCAGCAGCCTCAATTCGGGGTTCTCTGGAAACACCATATATTTT; cdr3_aa: CASSLNSGFSGNTIYF
clone_size: -; v_call: TRBV6-1; d_call: -; j_call: TRBJ2-1; cdr3_nt: TGTGCCAGCAGTCATTCAGTGGGGGTGGTCGACAATGAGCAGTTCTTC; cdr3_aa: CASSHSVGVVDNEQFF
clone_size: few; v_call: TRBV25-1; d_call: TRBD1; j_call: TRBJ2-5; cdr3_nt: TGTGCCACCGGGACAGGGAGCCAAGAGACCCAGTACTTC; cdr3_aa: CATGTGSQETQYF
clone_size: few; v_call: TRBV27; d_call: -; j_call: TRBJ1-1; cdr3_nt: TGTGCCAGCAGTTTTTCGGGGTTGTTCACTGAAGCTTTCTTT; cdr3_aa: CASSFSGLFTEAFF
clone_size: many; v_call: TRBV4-3; d_call: -; j_call: TRBJ2-2; cdr3_nt: TGCGCCAGCAGCCAAGTAGTGGAAGCGGGCAACACCGGGGAGCTGTTTTTT; cdr3_aa: CASSQVVEAGNTGELFF
clone_size: many; v_call: TRBV25-1; d_call: -; j_call: TRBJ1-1; cdr3_nt: TGTGCCAGCAGTGAACGGGCGGGGAGGGCTTTCTTT; cdr3_aa: CASSERAGRAFF
clone_size: few; v_call: TRBV4-1; d_call: -; j_call: TRBJ2-5; cdr3_nt: TGCGCCAGCAGCCAAGATCGGTCCGGAGGTGAGACCCAGTACTTC; cdr3_aa: CASSQDRSGGETQYF
clone_size: many; v_call: TRBV20-1; d_call: TRBD2; j_call: TRBJ2-1; cdr3_nt: TGCAGTGCTAGAGATTTCCGGACTAGCGGGACTCGGGAGCAGTTCTTC; cdr3_aa: CSARDFRTSGTREQFF
clone_size: many; v_call: TRBV20-1; d_call: -; j_call: TRBJ1-5; cdr3_nt: TGCAGTGCTAGAGCACAGGGACCTCAGCCCCAGCATTTT; cdr3_aa: CSARAQGPQPQHF
clone_size: many; v_call: TRBV6-4; d_call: -; j_call: TRBJ2-1; cdr3_nt: TGTGCCAGCAGCCCCAAATCGCAGGGGAGTGAGCAGTTCTTC; cdr3_aa: CASSPKSQGSEQFF
clone_size: many; v_call: TRBV29-1; d_call: TRBD2; j_call: TRBJ2-5; cdr3_nt: TGCAGCGTTGAAGCTAGCGGTGGAGAGACCCAGTACTTC; cdr3_aa: CSVEASGGETQYF
clone_size: -; v_call: TRBV20-1; d_call: TRBD2; j_call: TRBJ2-2; cdr3_nt: TGCAGTGCTGGCCGGACTAGCGGGGGAATAGGGGAGCTGTTTTTT; cdr3_aa: CSAGRTSGGIGELFF
clone_size: many; v_call: TRBV10-3; d_call: TRBD2; j_call: TRBJ2-1; cdr3_nt: TGTGCCATCGGAAGATGGACTAGCGGGCCATCTAACTCCTACAATGAGCAGTTCTTC; cdr3_aa: CAIGRWTSGPSNSYNEQFF
clone_size: many; v_call: TRBV20-1; d_call: -; j_call: TRBJ2-1; cdr3_nt: TGCAGTGGCACGCACGGCGGCAACAATGAGCAGTTCTTC; cdr3_aa: CSGTHGGNNEQFF
clone_size: many; v_call: TRBV10-3; d_call: TRBD1; j_call: TRBJ1-3; cdr3_nt: TGTGCCATCAGCGCCGATCTGACAGGGGAGGCTGGAAACACCATATATTTT; cdr3_aa: CAISADLTGEAGNTIYF
clone_size: many; v_call: TRBV20-1; d_call: -; j_call: TRBJ1-3; cdr3_nt: TGCAGTGCTAGAGATGGGGGGTCTGGAAACACCATATATTTT; cdr3_aa: CSARDGGSGNTIYF
clone_size: many; v_call: TRBV12-3/TRBV12-4; d_call: -; j_call: TRBJ1-1; cdr3_nt: TGTGCCAACGTGGGCACTGAAGCTTTCTTT; cdr3_aa: CANVGTEAFF
clone_size: many; v_call: TRBV27; d_call: -; j_call: TRBJ2-7; cdr3_nt: TGTGCCAGCGGGTACAGCTACGAGCAGTACTTC; cdr3_aa: CASGYSYEQYF
clone_size: few; v_call: TRBV7-2; d_call: -; j_call: TRBJ1-4; cdr3_nt: TGTGCCAGCAGCCCGGGAGAAAGATCTGAAAAACTGTTTTTT; cdr3_aa: CASSPGERSEKLFF
clone_size: few; v_call: TRBV6-5; d_call: TRBD1; j_call: TRBJ1-2; cdr3_nt: TGTGCCAGCAGTTACTCAGGCCTCGGACAGGCCTATGGCTACACCTTC; cdr3_aa: CASSYSGLGQAYGYTF
clone_size: -; v_call: TRBV19; d_call: TRBD2; j_call: TRBJ2-1; cdr3_nt: TGTGCCAGTAGTGGGGCTAGCGGGCCGTACAATGAGCAGTTCTTC; cdr3_aa: CASSGASGPYNEQFF
clone_size: many; v_call: TRBV29-1; d_call: TRBD2; j_call: TRBJ2-3; cdr3_nt: TGCAGCGTTGAGACGACGGGAGGACAAACAGATACGCAGTATTTT; cdr3_aa: CSVETTGGQTDTQYF
clone_size: -; v_call: TRBV18; d_call: -; j_call: TRBJ2-6; cdr3_nt: TGTGCCAGCTCACTGAAGGTTCCCTCTGGGGCCAACGTCCTGACTTTC; cdr3_aa: CASSLKVPSGANVLTF
clone_size: -; v_call: TRBV3-1; d_call: -; j_call: TRBJ2-5; cdr3_nt: TGTGCCAGCAGCCATCGTCAGGCTCTTCAAGAGACCCAGTACTTC; cdr3_aa: CASSHRQALQETQYF
clone_size: few; v_call: TRBV3-1; d_call: -; j_call: TRBJ2-1; cdr3_nt: TGTGCCAGCAGCCACGATACAGAAGGCAGGGGTATATACAATGAGCAGTTCTTC; cdr3_aa: CASSHDTEGRGIYNEQFF
clone_size: -; v_call: TRBV5-1; d_call: -; j_call: TRBJ1-6; cdr3_nt: TGCGCCAGCAGCAGGACAGCAACTAATTCACCCCTCCACTTT; cdr3_aa: CASSRTATNSPLHF
clone_size: many; v_call: TRBV6-5; d_call: TRBD1; j_call: TRBJ1-4; cdr3_nt: TGTGCCAGCAGTTACTCCGGGACAGGGGCCCGGGAACTGTTTTTT; cdr3_aa: CASSYSGTGARELFF
clone_size: many; v_call: TRBV10-3; d_call: TRBD2; j_call: TRBJ2-7; cdr3_nt: TGTGCCATCAGTGGCGGGGGGGCCTACGAGCAGTACTTC; cdr3_aa: CAISGGGAYEQYF
clone_size: many; v_call: TRBV11-2; d_call: TRBD1; j_call: TRBJ2-7; cdr3_nt: TGTGCCAGCAGCTTACCCCGGGACAGGGCACGAAACTCCCCTTACGAGCAGTACTTC; cdr3_aa: CASSLPRDRARNSPYEQYF
clone_size: many; v_call: TRBV5-1; d_call: -; j_call: TRBJ2-3; cdr3_nt: TGCGCCAGCAGCCTCAGGGAACCCGAAAGCACAGATACGCAGTATTTT; cdr3_aa: CASSLREPESTDTQYF
clone_size: -; v_call: TRBV2; d_call: TRBD1; j_call: TRBJ1-5; cdr3_nt: TGTGCCAGCAGTGAAGCCCGGGACAGAAGCAATCAGCCCCAGCATTTT; cdr3_aa: CASSEARDRSNQPQHF
clone_size: many; v_call: TRBV12-3/TRBV12-4; d_call: -; j_call: TRBJ1-1; cdr3_nt: TGTGCCAGCAGTTTTAGGGGTCGCGCTGTCTTT; cdr3_aa: CASSFRGRAVF
clone_size: many; v_call: TRBV6-2/TRBV6-3; d_call: -; j_call: TRBJ2-1; cdr3_nt: TGTGCCAGCATTGGTTTCGTGAGCTCCTACAATGAGCAGTTCTTC; cdr3_aa: CASIGFVSSYNEQFF
clone_size: many; v_call: TRBV20-1; d_call: -; j_call: TRBJ2-2; cdr3_nt: TGCAGTGCTAGGACCCACGCCATTCATACCGGGGAGCTGTTTTTT; cdr3_aa: CSARTHAIHTGELFF